Sequencing of this T cell receptor beta chain was carried out in a study of cytomegalovirus exposure and HLA in healthy donors. The study, taken as a whole, reports: Presence/absence comparisons presumed near-even sequencing depth among donors. Testing in vitro showed three CMV-associated chains specific for CMV antigens. TRBV6-2, TRBV6-3 and some other V segments were excluded as indistinguishable.

Trimming removed 5 bases from V and 4 bases from J; junction bases left unmatched: 8. The CDR3 consists of 15 residues. The V gene's germline CDR1 is SNHLY and CDR2 FYNNEI. A remark on this clone: Its specificity is unknown.

It was with 60 Vbeta and 13 Jbeta primers that the PCR ran. How the authors handled the data: An analysis that came later counted roughly 80 million unique TCR beta chains, some 11 million shared. The assay was immunoSEQ multiplex PCR, and TCRdb's table has in-frame clones only and misses some. V, J and clone size are taken as reported in that table, and D and trimming were inferred from the DNA itself. Found here are around 50,000 clones, 72% of them singletons; the top ten hold around a fifth. The TCR originated in a woman aged 45-65 years in good health and CMV-seropositive. The chain couples TRBV2 to TRBJ2-5, with 9 nucleotides matching TRBD1. Material: PBMCs. Here the CDR3 reads CASSLTGTGSETQYF. In DNA form, the CDR3 reads TGTGCCAGCAGTCTCACCGGGACAGGGTCAGAGACCCAGTACTTC.